This TCR beta chain was observed in a study of blood T cell repertoires in COVID-19. Study summary: Researchers got acute and convalescent COVID-19 samples from the United States, Italy and Spain. From T cells, B-cell-depleted T cells, or PBMCs came the material, which was cDNA or gDNA.

V was clipped by 2 bases and J by 2 bases, with 7 bases between them. The CDR3 runs 13 residues. Germline CDR1 reads MNHEY; CDR2 reads SMNVEV (reference sequence). Authors' processing steps: Amplification from reference gene primers served as the basis for estimated nucleated cell counts. Repertoires were generated with immunoSEQ multiplex PCR, while TCRdb's copy carries only in-frame clones and drops some. That table furnishes V, J and clone size, whereas the DNA furnished D and trimming. The data hold more than 65,000 clones, with over 65% observed a single time. Sequences were obtained from peripheral blood. V is TRBV27 and J is TRBJ2-7, with D possibly being TRBD2 (5 bases). The origin of this receptor is a human donor in a cohort sampled during active COVID-19. The CDR3 coding sequence is TGTGCCAGCAGTTTAGACGGGGCCTACGAGCAGTACTTC. It specifies CASSLDGAYEQYF.